A selection of T cell receptor beta chains follows, all from one sample in a study of T cells in localized non-small cell lung cancer. Clones were read by immunoSEQ multiplex PCR, and TCRdb kept only the in-frame ones, dropping some. The sample includes about 130,000 clones, 70% to 90% of them seen just once. Sequenced material: peripheral blood, taken before any cancer treatment. The origin of the receptors is a female donor at least 60 years old with stage I lung adenocarcinoma. CDR3s include the opening cysteine and the closing phenylalanine or tryptophan. Fields, in order: D gene, V gene, clone size, J gene, CDR3 protein, CDR3 DNA. D genes are given only for firm matches. A clone size is listed for some rows: how often the clone was seen (once, few, many), or a class if it is expanded.

-,TRBV6-1,-,TRBJ1-5,CASSRTREGNQPQHF,TGTGCCAGCAGCAGAACACGAGAAGGCAATCAGCCCCAGCATTTT
-,TRBV15,few,TRBJ1-5,CATSGGGVNQPQHF,TGTGCCACCAGCGGGGGGGGAGTCAATCAGCCCCAGCATTTT
TRBD1,TRBV7-7,-,TRBJ2-7,CASSFGQGTYEQYF,TGTGCCAGCAGCTTCGGACAGGGCACCTACGAGCAGTACTTC
-,TRBV19,-,TRBJ1-2,CASSMKRPGWGHGYTF,TGTGCCAGTAGTATGAAGCGGCCAGGTTGGGGCCATGGCTACACCTTC
-,TRBV28,-,TRBJ2-3,CASSLYGGGTDTQYF,TGTGCCAGCAGTTTATATGGCGGGGGCACAGATACGCAGTATTTT
-,TRBV5-8,-,TRBJ2-1,CASSPVPFGGYNEQFF,TGTGCCAGCAGCCCGGTTCCCTTCGGAGGATACAATGAGCAGTTCTTC
TRBD1,TRBV18,-,TRBJ2-2,CASSLGIGTALPTGELFF,TGTGCCAGCTCACTAGGGATTGGGACAGCGCTACCCACCGGGGAGCTGTTTTTT
-,TRBV30,-,TRBJ2-2,CACANSKNTGELFF,TGTGCCTGTGCAAACAGTAAGAACACCGGGGAGCTGTTTTTT
TRBD1,TRBV25-1,-,TRBJ2-3,CASRGVGTEVATQYF,TGTGCCAGCAGGGGGGTCGGGACAGAGGTCGCTACGCAGTATTTT
TRBD1,TRBV7-3,-,TRBJ2-5,CASSLEGTGQETQYF,TGTGCCAGCAGCTTGGAAGGGACAGGGCAAGAGACCCAGTACTTC
-,TRBV4-1,-,TRBJ2-2,CASSQVTAKTGELFF,TGCGCCAGCAGCCAAGTCACGGCGAAAACCGGGGAGCTGTTTTTT
-,TRBV4-1,-,TRBJ2-7,CASSQQATIYEQYF,TGCGCCAGCAGCCAACAGGCTACGATCTACGAGCAGTACTTC
TRBD1,TRBV19,-,TRBJ1-2,CASSTQGVNYGYTF,TGTGCCAGTTCAACACAGGGGGTTAACTATGGCTACACCTTC
-,TRBV28,-,TRBJ1-5,CASSFFQLNQPQHF,TGTGCCAGCAGTTTCTTCCAGCTCAATCAGCCCCAGCATTTT
-,TRBV11-2,-,TRBJ2-7,CASSSGYPYEQYF,TGTGCCAGCAGCTCCGGCTACCCCTACGAGCAGTACTTC
-,TRBV7-8,-,TRBJ1-2,CASTQTENYGYTF,TGTGCCAGCACCCAGACAGAGAACTATGGCTACACCTTC
-,TRBV5-1,-,TRBJ2-2,CASSLFGPVTGELFF,TGCGCCAGCAGCTTGTTCGGACCCGTGACCGGGGAGCTGTTTTTT
-,TRBV19,-,TRBJ1-5,CASKEAINQPQHF,TGTGCCAGTAAAGAGGCCATCAATCAGCCCCAGCATTTT
-,TRBV18,-,TRBJ2-7,CASSPPEGVEQYF,TGTGCCAGCTCACCACCCGAGGGGGTCGAGCAGTACTTC
TRBD1,TRBV27,once,TRBJ1-4,CASSPSYRGEGEKLFF,TGTGCCAGCAGTCCCTCCTACAGGGGAGAAGGCGAAAAACTGTTTTTT
-,TRBV10-1,-,TRBJ2-7,CASSESLAEAYEQYF,TGCGCCAGCAGTGAGTCTTTAGCCGAAGCCTACGAGCAGTACTTC
TRBD1,TRBV5-1,-,TRBJ2-7,CASSSLPQGYEQYF,TGCGCCAGCAGCTCACTCCCACAGGGGTACGAGCAGTACTTC
-,TRBV15,-,TRBJ2-2,CATSRAVRAGELFF,TGTGCCACCAGCAGAGCCGTCCGGGCCGGGGAGCTGTTTTTT
TRBD1,TRBV5-1,once,TRBJ1-1,CASRVDRENTEAFF,TGCGCCAGCCGCGTCGACAGGGAAAACACTGAAGCTTTCTTT